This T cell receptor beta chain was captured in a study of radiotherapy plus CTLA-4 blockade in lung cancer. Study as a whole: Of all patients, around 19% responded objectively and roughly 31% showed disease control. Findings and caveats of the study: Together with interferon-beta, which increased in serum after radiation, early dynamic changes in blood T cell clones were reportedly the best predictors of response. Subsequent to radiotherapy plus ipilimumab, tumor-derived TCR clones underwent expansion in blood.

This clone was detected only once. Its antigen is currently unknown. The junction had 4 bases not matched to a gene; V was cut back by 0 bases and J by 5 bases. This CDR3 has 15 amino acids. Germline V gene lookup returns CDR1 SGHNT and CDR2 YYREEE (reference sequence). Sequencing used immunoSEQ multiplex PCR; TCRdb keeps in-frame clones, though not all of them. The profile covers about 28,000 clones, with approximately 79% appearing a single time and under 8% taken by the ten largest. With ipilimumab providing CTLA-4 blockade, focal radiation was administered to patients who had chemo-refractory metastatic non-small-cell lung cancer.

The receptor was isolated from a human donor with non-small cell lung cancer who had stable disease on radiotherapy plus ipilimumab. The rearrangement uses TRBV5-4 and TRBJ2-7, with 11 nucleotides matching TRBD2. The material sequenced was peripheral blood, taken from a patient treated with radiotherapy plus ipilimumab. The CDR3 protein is CASSLGLAGLDEQYF. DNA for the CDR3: TGTGCCAGCAGCTTGGGACTAGCGGGGTTGGACGAGCAGTACTTC.